This entry lists 14 T cell receptor beta chains sequenced from one sample in a study of blood T cell repertoires in COVID-19. Profiling relied on immunoSEQ multiplex PCR, and the TCRdb table lists in-frame clones only, not all of them. The table shows roughly 130,000 clones, with 82% occurring only once. Sample: peripheral blood. Receptors were obtained from a woman aged 65 to 85 with acute or convalescent COVID-19.

The chain has TRBV7-8 and TRBJ2-5, with 7 bases fitting TRBD2. This CDR3 region has 17 residues. From germline, CDR1 is SGHVS and CDR2 FQNEAQ. V trimming: 0 bases; J trimming: 1 base; junction bases outside the gene matches: 8. The CDR3 spells CASSLAQVGGGQETQYF. The CDR3 coding sequence is TGTGCCAGCAGCTTAGCTCAAGTGGGGGGGGGCCAAGAGACCCAGTACTTC. The full variable domain, with the rest looked up from reference TRBV7-8 and TRBJ2-5, is GAGVSQSPRYKVAKRGQDVALRCDPISGHVSLFWYQQALGQGPEFLTYFQNEAQLDKSGLPSDRFFAERPEGSVSTLKIQRTQQEDSAVYLCASSLAQVGGGQETQYFGPGTRLLVL.

V usage is TRBV2 and J usage is TRBJ2-5; 8 bases are shared with TRBD1. Trimming removed 10 bases from V and 1 base from J; junction bases left unmatched: 5. The CDR3 loop spans 13 amino acids. The V gene's germline CDR1 is SNHLY and CDR2 FYNNEI. The CDR3 is CATGGQVQETQYF. CDR3 coding DNA: TGTGCCACAGGGGGACAGGTCCAAGAGACCCAGTACTTC.

This clone came up a few times. The gene calls are TRBV7-9 and TRBJ1-1; no firm D call. Per germline, CDR1 SEHNR and CDR2 FQNEAQ (reference sequence). V was cut by 4 bases and J by 2 bases, with 8 bases left in between. The CDR3 totals 13 residues. The chain's CDR3 is CASSSHPNTEAFF. CDR3 bases: TGTGCCAGCAGCTCCCATCCCAACACTGAAGCTTTCTTT.

The chain couples TRBV9 to TRBJ2-2; possible D gene TRBD1, 6 bases. The CDR3 runs to 15 residues. Germline V gives CDR1 SGDLS, CDR2 YYNGEE. V was trimmed by 2 bases and J by 4 bases, leaving 12 bases between them. The DNA for the CDR3 is TGTGCCAGCAGCGTTCAGGGGTGGGCCACCGGGGAGCTGTTTTTT. It specifies CASSVQGWATGELFF. The whole variable domain, filled in from reference TRBV9 and TRBJ2-2, reads DSGVTQTPKHLITATGQRVTLRCSPRSGDLSVYWYQQSLDQGLQFLIQYYNGEERAKGNILERFSAQQFPDLHSELNLSSLELGDSALYFCASSVQGWATGELFFGEGSRLTVL.

This chain links TRBV25-1 with TRBJ2-1; 8 bases agree with TRBD2. CDR3 size: 12 residues. Looked up from germline, CDR1 is MGHDK and CDR2 is SYGVNS. V shed 6 bases, J shed 7 bases, and the junction held 2 bases outside the gene matches. In DNA form, the CDR3 reads TGTGCCAGCAGAGGCGGGGGGAATGAGCAGTTCTTC. Residues: CASRGGGNEQFF. Full variable domain (remainder filled in from reference TRBV25-1 and TRBJ2-1): EADIYQTPRYLVIGTGKKITLECSQTMGHDKMYWYQQDPGMELHLIHYSYGVNSTEKGDLSSESTVSRIRTEHFPLTLESARPSHTSQYLCASRGGGNEQFFGPGTRLTVL.

The V gene is TRBV7-9, the J gene TRBJ1-2; 9 bases are a match to TRBD1. Per germline, CDR1 SEHNR and CDR2 FQNEAQ (reference sequence). V dropped 0 bases and J dropped 5; count of bases not matched to a gene: 4. The CDR3 is made up of 15 amino acids. The CDR3 protein is CASSLATGGIYGYTF. In DNA, the CDR3 is TGTGCCAGCAGCTTAGCAACAGGGGGCATTTATGGCTACACCTTC. Full variable domain (missing parts from reference TRBV7-9 and TRBJ1-2): DTGVSQNPRHKITKRGQNVTFRCDPISEHNRLYWYRQTLGQGPEFLTYFQNEAQLEKSRLLSDRFSAERPKGSFSTLEIQRTEQGDSAMYLCASSLATGGIYGYTFGSGTRLTVV.

The chain joins TRBV29-1 to TRBJ1-5, with 12 nucleotides matching TRBD1. The V gene's germline CDR1 is SQVTM and CDR2 ANQGSEA. The CDR3 length is 15 residues. Trimming cost V 8 bases and J 3 bases; bases outside gene matches: 8. The CDR3 protein is CSRDRGRMVNQPQHF. DNA for the CDR3: TGCAGCCGGGACAGGGGGCGAATGGTCAATCAGCCCCAGCATTTT.

Concerning this clone itself: Its ends do not fully match the called genes, so a read error is possible. This chain links TRBV7-8 with TRBJ1-2; TRBD1 is a possible D gene (6 bases). Germline loops: CDR1 SGHVS, CDR2 FQNEAQ. CDR3 length equals 16 residues. The CDR3 DNA follows: TGTGCCAGCAGCGTAGCCCGGACAGAGGCTAACTATGGCTACACCTTC. This codes for CASSVARTEANYGYTF.

V and J are TRBV3-1 (or the pseudogene TRBV3-2) and TRBJ2-6; the match to TRBD2 covers 13 bases. This CDR3 contains 15 residues. The ends lost 1 base at V and 12 bases at J; junction bases unmatched: 3. Germline values: CDR1 LGHDT, CDR2 YNNKEL (reference sequence). The CDR3, as DNA: TGTGCCAGCAGCCAAGGGACTAGCGGGGGCCGCGTCCTGACTTTC. Translating gives CASSQGTSGGRVLTF.

This clone was found a few times. The rearrangement uses TRBV6-5 and TRBJ1-1; 10 bases line up with TRBD1. With V trimmed by 8 bases and J by 10 bases, 13 bases remained unmatched. There are 14 residues in the CDR3. Germline V lookup: CDR1 MNHEY, CDR2 SVGAGI. The CDR3 here is CASRSSGQGFRAFF. CDR3 in DNA: TGTGCCAGCCGATCATCGGGACAGGGGTTCCGAGCTTTCTTT.

This clone was observed a single time. The rearrangement links TRBV7-2 to TRBJ1-3, with D possibly matching TRBD1 (6 bases). The CDR3 runs 18 residues. From germline, CDR1 is SGHTA and CDR2 FQGNSA. The ends were cut back, 5 bases at V and 4 bases at J, with 24 bases in the middle. CDR3 in DNA: TGTGCCAGCAGCCGGGGCCCAGTGGACAGACAGGCGGGAAACACCATATATTTT. Translation: CASSRGPVDRQAGNTIYF.

V is TRBV19 and J is TRBJ1-5; D is undetermined. Germline loops: CDR1 LNHDA, CDR2 SQIVND (reference sequence). The CDR3 runs 13 residues. Trimming took off 3 bases at V and 4 bases at J, with 7 bases between the two ends. The CDR3 bases are TGTGCCAGTAGTATGGCGGGAAATCAGCCCCAGCATTTT. It specifies CASSMAGNQPQHF.

This chain connects TRBV5-1 to TRBJ1-1; D remains unclear. The germline V and J ends were trimmed by 0 bases and 4 bases, with 10 bases remaining between them. The germline gives CDR1 SGHRS, CDR2 YFSETQ. The length of the CDR3 is 14 residues. CDR3 sequence (DNA): TGCGCCAGCAGCTTGGGAGGTTTTAGCACTGAAGCTTTCTTT. It specifies CASSLGGFSTEAFF.

This clone was detected a few times. The chain employs TRBV19 and TRBJ1-2, with a weak D call TRBD1 (5 bases). Trimming took off 3 bases at V and 6 bases at J, with 8 bases between the two ends. The CDR3 covers 12 residues. CDR1 LNHDA and CDR2 SQIVND come from the germline V gene (reference sequence). This CDR3 reads CASSIWGDGYTF. CDR3 nucleotide sequence: TGTGCCAGTAGTATTTGGGGGGATGGCTACACCTTC.